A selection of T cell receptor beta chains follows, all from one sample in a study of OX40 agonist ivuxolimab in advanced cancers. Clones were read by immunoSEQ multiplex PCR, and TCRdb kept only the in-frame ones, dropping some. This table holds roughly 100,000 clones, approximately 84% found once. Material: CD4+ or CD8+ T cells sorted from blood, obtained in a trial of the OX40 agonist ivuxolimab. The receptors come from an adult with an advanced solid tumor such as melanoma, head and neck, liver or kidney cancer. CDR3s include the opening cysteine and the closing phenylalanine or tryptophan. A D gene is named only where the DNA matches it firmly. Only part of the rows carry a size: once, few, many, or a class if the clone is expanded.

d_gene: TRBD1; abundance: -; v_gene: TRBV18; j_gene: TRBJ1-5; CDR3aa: CASSPRTGADQPQHF; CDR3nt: TGTGCCAGCTCACCAAGGACAGGGGCGGATCAGCCCCAGCATTTT
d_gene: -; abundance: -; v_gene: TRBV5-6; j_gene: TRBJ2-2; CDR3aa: CASSSIRLQPNTGELFF; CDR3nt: TGTGCCAGCAGCTCCATAAGACTCCAACCGAACACCGGGGAGCTGTTTTTT
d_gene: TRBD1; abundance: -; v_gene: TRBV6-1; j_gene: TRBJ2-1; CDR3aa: CASISGQGLRGQFF; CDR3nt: TGTGCCAGCATATCGGGACAGGGGCTCAGAGGGCAGTTCTTC
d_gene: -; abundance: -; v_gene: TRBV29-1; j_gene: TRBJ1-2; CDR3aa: CSVVGSNYGYTF; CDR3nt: TGCAGCGTTGTAGGGTCCAACTATGGCTACACCTTC
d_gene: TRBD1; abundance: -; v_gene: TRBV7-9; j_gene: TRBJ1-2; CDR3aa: CASSSLTGVDGYTF; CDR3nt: TGTGCCAGCAGCTCCCTGACAGGGGTGGATGGCTACACCTTC
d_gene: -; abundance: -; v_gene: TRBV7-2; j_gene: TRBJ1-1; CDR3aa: CASSLQENTEAFF; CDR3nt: TGTGCCAGCAGCTTACAGGAGAACACTGAAGCTTTCTTT
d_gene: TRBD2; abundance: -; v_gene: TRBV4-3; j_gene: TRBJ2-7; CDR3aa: CASSQGGLAGGSYEQYF; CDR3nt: TGCGCCAGCAGCCAAGGGGGTTTAGCGGGGGGATCCTACGAGCAGTACTTC
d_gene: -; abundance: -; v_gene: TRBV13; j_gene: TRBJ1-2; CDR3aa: CASRSLRGGGYTF; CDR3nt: TGTGCCAGCAGGTCCCTCCGCGGGGGTGGCTACACCTTC
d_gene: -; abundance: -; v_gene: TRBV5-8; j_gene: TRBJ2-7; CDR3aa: CASSPQGYEQYF; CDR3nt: TGTGCCAGCAGCCCGCAAGGCTACGAGCAGTACTTC
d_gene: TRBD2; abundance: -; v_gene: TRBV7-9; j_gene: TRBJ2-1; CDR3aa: CASGTSGGSYNEQFF; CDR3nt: TGTGCCAGCGGGACTAGCGGGGGCTCCTACAATGAGCAGTTCTTC
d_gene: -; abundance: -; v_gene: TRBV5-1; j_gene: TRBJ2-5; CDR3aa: CASRAPRKTQYF; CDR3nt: TGCGCCAGCAGGGCACCTCGGAAGACCCAGTACTTC
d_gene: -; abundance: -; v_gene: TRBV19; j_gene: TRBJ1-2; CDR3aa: CASSGNKRDYGYTF; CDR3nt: TGTGCCAGTAGTGGTAATAAACGGGACTATGGCTACACCTTC
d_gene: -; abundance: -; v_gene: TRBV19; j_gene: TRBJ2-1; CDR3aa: CASSPSVAYNEQFF; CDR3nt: TGTGCCAGCAGCCCTAGCGTAGCCTACAATGAGCAGTTCTTC
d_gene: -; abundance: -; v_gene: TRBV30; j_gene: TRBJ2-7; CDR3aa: CAWMGNGLEQYF; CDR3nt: TGTGCCTGGATGGGTAATGGCTTGGAGCAGTACTTC
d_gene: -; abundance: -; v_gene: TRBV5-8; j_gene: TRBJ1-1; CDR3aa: CASNPAGRNTEAFF; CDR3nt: TGTGCCAGCAACCCGGCGGGGAGGAACACTGAAGCTTTCTTT
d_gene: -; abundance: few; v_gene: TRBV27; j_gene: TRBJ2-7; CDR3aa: CGTGEQYF; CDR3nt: TGCGGGACTGGAGAGCAGTACTTC